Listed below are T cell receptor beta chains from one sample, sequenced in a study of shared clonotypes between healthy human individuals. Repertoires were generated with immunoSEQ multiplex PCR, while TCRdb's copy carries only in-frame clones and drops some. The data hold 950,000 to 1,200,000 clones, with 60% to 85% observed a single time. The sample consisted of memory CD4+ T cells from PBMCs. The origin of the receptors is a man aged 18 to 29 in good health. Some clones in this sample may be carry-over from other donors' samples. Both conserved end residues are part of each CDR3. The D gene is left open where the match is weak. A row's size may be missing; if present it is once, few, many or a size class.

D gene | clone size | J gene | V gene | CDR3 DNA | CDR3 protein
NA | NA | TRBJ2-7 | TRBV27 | TGTGCCAGCAGCCCTCAGGGGCTAACCTACGAGCAGTACTTC | CASSPQGLTYEQYF
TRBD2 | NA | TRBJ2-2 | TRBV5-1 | TGCGCCAGCAGCGAAACTAGCGGGAGTAGGGCCGGGGAGCTGTTTTTT | CASSETSGSRAGELFF
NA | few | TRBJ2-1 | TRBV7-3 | TGTGCCAGCAGCGCCGAAGCGGGGACATGGATGAATGAGCAGTTCTTC | CASSAEAGTWMNEQFF
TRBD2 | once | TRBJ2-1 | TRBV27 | TGTGCCAGCAGTTTATTGACTAGCGGCGAAAGCTCCTACAATGAGCAGTTCTTC | CASSLLTSGESSYNEQFF
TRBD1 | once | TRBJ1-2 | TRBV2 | TGTGCCAGCAGATCGGCAGGGGGGTACTACGGCTACACCTTC | CASRSAGGYYGYTF
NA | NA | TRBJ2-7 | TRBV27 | TGTGCCAGCAGCAAGGACGAGTGGTACTTC | CASSKDEWYF
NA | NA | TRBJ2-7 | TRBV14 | TGTGCCAGCAGCCAAGGTCTGGGCGGCCCCTACGAGCAGTACTTC | CASSQGLGGPYEQYF
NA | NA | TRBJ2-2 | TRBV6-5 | TGTGCCAGCAGTTACAATACCGGGGAGCTGTTTTTT | CASSYNTGELFF
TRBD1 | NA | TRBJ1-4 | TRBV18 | TGTGCCAGCTCACCGGGGACAGGGGGCTCAGGAAATGAAAAACTGTTTTTT | CASSPGTGGSGNEKLFF
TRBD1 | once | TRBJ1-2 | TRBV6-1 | TGTGCCAGCAGTGGACAGGGGTCAGGGTATGGCTACACCTTC | CASSGQGSGYGYTF
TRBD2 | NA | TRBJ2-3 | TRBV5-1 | TGCGCCAGCAGCTTTGTAGCGGGAGCGGGGACAGATACGCAGTATTTT | CASSFVAGAGTDTQYF
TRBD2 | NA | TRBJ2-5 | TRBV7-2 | TGTGCCAGCAGTGGGGGGACTAGCAGAGCAGAGACCCAGTACTTC | CASSGGTSRAETQYF
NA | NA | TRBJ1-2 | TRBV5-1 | TGCGCCAGCAGCGCCCTTGAGCGCGCCGGCGGCTACACCTTC | CASSALERAGGYTF
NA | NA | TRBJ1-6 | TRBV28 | TGTGCCAGCCGCGTGCCAGGGACTAATTCACCCCTCCACTTT | CASRVPGTNSPLHF
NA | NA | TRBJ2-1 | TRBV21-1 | TGTGCCAGCACCCGCTGTGGGGGAGGGGCCTACAATGAGCAGTTCTTC | CASTRCGGGAYNEQFF
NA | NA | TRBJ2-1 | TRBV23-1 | TGCGCCAGCAGTCAATCCACTAACTCTCGCAATGAGCAGTTCTTC | CASSQSTNSRNEQFF
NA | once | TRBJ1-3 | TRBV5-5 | TGTGCCAGCAGCTCTGAGGGGTACCGAAACACCATATATTTT | CASSSEGYRNTIYF
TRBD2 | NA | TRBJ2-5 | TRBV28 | TGTGCCAGCAGTCGGCTAAGCGGGAGAAGTGAGACCCAGTACTTC | CASSRLSGRSETQYF
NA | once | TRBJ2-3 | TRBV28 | TGTGCCAGCAGTTTAGGGGGACAAGCGCAGTATTTT | CASSLGGQAQYF
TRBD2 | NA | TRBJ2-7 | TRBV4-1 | TGCGCCAGCAGCCCCATGGGACTAGCGGGAGGGCCCTCCTACGAGCAGTACTTC | CASSPMGLAGGPSYEQYF
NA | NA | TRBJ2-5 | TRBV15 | TGTGCCACCAGCAGAGGGGAGACCCAGTACTTC | CATSRGETQYF
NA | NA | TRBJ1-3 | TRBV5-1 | TGCGCCAGCAGCTCACAGGGATCTGGAAACACCATATATTTT | CASSSQGSGNTIYF
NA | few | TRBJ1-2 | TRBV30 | TGTGCCTGGAGTCTTCGGACTGCTAACTATGGCTACACCTTC | CAWSLRTANYGYTF
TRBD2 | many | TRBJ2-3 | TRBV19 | TGTGCCAGTAGTATGACTAGCGGGTGGACCCACACAGATACGCAGTATTTT | CASSMTSGWTHTDTQYF
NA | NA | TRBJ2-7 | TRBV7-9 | TGTGCCAGCAGCCTCCTATACGAGCAGTACTTC | CASSLLYEQYF
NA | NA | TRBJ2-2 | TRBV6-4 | TGTGCCAGCGGACAGAGATTTAGCTCCGGGGAGCTGTTTTTT | CASGQRFSSGELFF
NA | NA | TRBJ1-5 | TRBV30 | TGTGCCTGGAGTGGGCAGGGAGGTTTCCAGCCCCAGCATTTT | CAWSGQGGFQPQHF
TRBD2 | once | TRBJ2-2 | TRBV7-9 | TGTGCCAGCAGCTCCAGCGGGAGAGGGTACACCGGGGAGCTGTTTTTT | CASSSSGRGYTGELFF
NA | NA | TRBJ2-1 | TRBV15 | TGTGCCACCAGCAGAGCGGGAGTAAGTTACAATGAGCAGTTCTTC | CATSRAGVSYNEQFF
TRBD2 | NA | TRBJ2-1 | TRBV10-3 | TGTGCCATCGAGGCGCGGGGCGGGAGTGGGAATGAGCAGTTCTTC | CAIEARGGSGNEQFF
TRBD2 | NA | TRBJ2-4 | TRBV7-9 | TGTGCCAGCAGCTCCCGCACCTTAGCGGGACCCGATATAAAAAACATTCAGTACTTC | CASSSRTLAGPDIKNIQYF
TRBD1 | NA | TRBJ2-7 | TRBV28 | TGTGCCAGCTCGGGACAGGGACTTGACGAGCAGTACTTC | CASSGQGLDEQYF
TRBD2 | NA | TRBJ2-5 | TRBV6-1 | TGTGCCAGCAGTGATAATTTGAGCGGGAGGGTCGCGGAGACCCAGTACTTC | CASSDNLSGRVAETQYF
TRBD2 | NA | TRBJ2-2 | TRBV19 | TGTGCCAGTAGTTTCAGCGGGAGAGACACCGGGGAGCTGTTTTTT | CASSFSGRDTGELFF
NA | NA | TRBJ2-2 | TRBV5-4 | TGTGCCAGCAGCTTGGACGCGACAGCCGGGGAGCTGTTTTTT | CASSLDATAGELFF
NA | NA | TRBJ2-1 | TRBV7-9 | TGTGCCAGCAGCCTGGGACTTCCCTACAATGAGCAGTTCTTC | CASSLGLPYNEQFF
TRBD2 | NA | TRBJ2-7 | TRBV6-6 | TGTGCCAGCAGTTCTAGCGGGAAAACGGCCTACGAGCAGTACTTC | CASSSSGKTAYEQYF
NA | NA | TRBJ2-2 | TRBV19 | TGTGCCAGTAGCGACTTAAACACCGGGGAGCTGTTTTTT | CASSDLNTGELFF
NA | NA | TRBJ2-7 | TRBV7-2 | TGTGCCAGCAGCTCCGGGACTGCTTTGAACGAGCAGTACTTC | CASSSGTALNEQYF
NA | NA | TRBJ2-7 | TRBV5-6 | TGTGCCAGCAGCTTCAATCCGGGCGCCCGTCCCTACGAGCAGTACTTC | CASSFNPGARPYEQYF
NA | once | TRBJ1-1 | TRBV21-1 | TGTGCCAGCAGCAAAGAGGCCCGGAGCGAAGCTTTCTTT | CASSKEARSEAFF
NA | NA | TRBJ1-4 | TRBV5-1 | TGCGCCAGCAGCTTGGGGGCAACTAATGAAAAACTGTTTTTT | CASSLGATNEKLFF
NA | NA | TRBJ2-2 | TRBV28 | TGTGCCAGCAGGCCGGGACACCTGGGGATCGGGGAGCTGTTTTTT | CASRPGHLGIGELFF
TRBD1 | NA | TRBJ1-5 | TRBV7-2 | TGTGCCAGCAGCACCCAGACAGGGAGCAATCAGCCCCAGCATTTT | CASSTQTGSNQPQHF
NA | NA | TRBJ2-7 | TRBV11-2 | TGTGCCAGCAGCGCCGCCCACGAGCAGTACTTC | CASSAAHEQYF
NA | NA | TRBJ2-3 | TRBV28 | TGTGCCAGCAGAGCCACGGTGGGGGGCACAGATACGCAGTATTTT | CASRATVGGTDTQYF
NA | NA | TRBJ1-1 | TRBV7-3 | TGTGCCAGCAGCCCCCAGCCCGGGATTGCTTTCTTT | CASSPQPGIAFF
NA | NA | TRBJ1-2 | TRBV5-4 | TGTGCCAGCAGCCCCCTTTCGGGGGTCTATGGCTACACCTTC | CASSPLSGVYGYTF